One and the same sample provided the 22 T cell receptor beta chains below, sequenced in a study of response to subunit inactivated influenza vaccine. TCRdb reanalysed the RT-PCR reads using MiXCR and keeps one entry per CDR3 protein. The table records about 530,000 distinct CDR3 sequences, around 11% of them present only once. The sample consisted of PBMCs from blood, taken on the day of vaccination. These receptors all come from a man between 45 and 60 years old who received an inactivated influenza vaccine.

This chain connects TRBV20-1 to TRBJ2-5, with a weak D call TRBD1 (5 bases). Looked up from germline, CDR1 is DFQATT and CDR2 is SNEGSKA (reference sequence). V dropped 4 bases and J dropped 3 bases, with 12 bases sitting between them. This CDR3 is built from 13 residues. In DNA, the CDR3 is TGCAGTGCTACTAAGGGGTGGGAAGAGACCCAGTACTTC. This codes for CSATKGWEETQYF.

This clonotype was seen a few times. The rearrangement links TRBV20-1 to TRBJ2-7, with 8 positions matching TRBD2. The CDR3 runs to 13 residues. Trimming removed 4 bases from V and 3 bases from J; junction bases left unmatched: 5. The germline V gene encodes CDR1 DFQATT and CDR2 SNEGSKA (reference sequence). The DNA for the CDR3 is TGCAGTGCTACCGGGGGGGTGCGCTACGAGCAGTACTTC. Translated: CSATGGVRYEQYF.

A few counts support this clonotype. The chain links TRBV20-1 to TRBJ2-1, with 10 bases that match TRBD2. Germline assignment: CDR1 DFQATT and CDR2 SNEGSKA (reference sequence). Trimming removed 1 base from V and 6 bases from J; junction bases left unmatched: 12. CDR3 size: 17 residues. Here the CDR3 reads CSARGYYSGRALNEQFF. The CDR3 coding sequence is TGCAGTGCTAGAGGGTACTACAGCGGGAGGGCCCTCAATGAGCAGTTCTTC.

This chain connects TRBV7-2 to TRBJ2-7; 7 nucleotides match TRBD1. The CDR3 is 16 residues long. Losses at the gene ends were 7 bases for V and 0 bases for J; bases not matched to a gene: 12. The germline V gene has CDR1 SGHTA and CDR2 FQGNSA. The CDR3 loop reads CASINIAGTDSYEQYF. The DNA for the CDR3 is TGTGCCAGCATCAACATTGCTGGGACAGACTCCTACGAGCAGTACTTC.

This clonotype was detected only a few times. This CDR3 reads CSARDGLARGETQYF. The CDR3 nucleotides are TGCAGTGCTAGAGATGGGCTGGCGCGCGGTGAGACCCAGTACTTC. The V and J genes are TRBV20-1 and TRBJ2-5, with D uncertain. The CDR3 runs 15 residues. The V gene's germline CDR1 is DFQATT and CDR2 SNEGSKA (reference sequence). V shed 0 bases and J shed 5 bases, with 16 bases lying between them.

This clonotype appeared a few times. The genes are TRBV5-6 and TRBJ2-1, with unresolved D. The germline V and J ends were trimmed by 0 bases and 12 bases, with 10 bases remaining between them. CDR3 length: 12 residues. Germline loops: CDR1 SGHDT, CDR2 YYEEEE. Here the CDR3 reads CASSLEPSGQFF. The CDR3 coding sequence is TGTGCCAGCAGCTTGGAACCCTCGGGGCAGTTCTTC.

This clonotype was seen a single time. A much bigger clone sits one base away, suggesting this may be a read error. This rearrangement joins TRBV5-1 to TRBJ2-1; 7 positions match TRBD1. V was clipped by 6 bases and J by 7 bases; unmatched bases: 7. CDR1 SGHRS and CDR2 YFSETQ come from the germline V gene. The CDR3 extends over 13 amino acids. This chain's CDR3 is CASNSQGLNEQFF. The CDR3 bases are TGCGCCAGCAACTCACAGGGGTTGAATGAGCAGTTCTTC.

In this sample, this clonotype turned up a few times. The rearrangement joins TRBV12-3 or TRBV12-4 to TRBJ1-1; D may be TRBD1 (5 bases). The CDR3 sequence is 13 residues long. Trimming stripped 8 bases from V and 1 base from J, with 11 bases between. In DNA, the CDR3 is TGTGCCAGCCGGGCAGGGCCGAACACTGAAGCTTTCTTT. It is translated as CASRAGPNTEAFF.

The gene calls are TRBV27 and TRBJ2-7; 14 positions match TRBD2. Germline assignment: CDR1 MNHEY and CDR2 SMNVEV (reference sequence). Germline trimming cut 6 bases from V and 5 bases from J; bases unmatched to any gene: 6. The CDR3 runs 15 residues. The CDR3 DNA reads as TGTGCCAGCAGCCTGACTAGCGGGAGGGCCCACGAGCAGTACTTC. Amino acid sequence: CASSLTSGRAHEQYF.

This clonotype was detected ten times or more. The V call is TRBV5-1, the J call TRBJ2-3; 10 bases agree with TRBD1. The length of the CDR3 is 16 residues. V dropped 0 bases and J dropped 4; count of bases not matched to a gene: 5. Per the germline V gene, CDR1 is SGHRS and CDR2 is YFSETQ. DNA for the CDR3: TGCGCCAGCAGCTTGGGACAGGGGGCCGTCGCAGATACGCAGTATTTT. Its protein is CASSLGQGAVADTQYF.

This chain links TRBV9 with TRBJ2-7, with a possible D match to TRBD2 (5 bases). Trimming shortened V by 4 bases and J by 0 bases, and 11 bases separated the two germline ends. The CDR3 is 14 residues long. The germline V gene has CDR1 SGDLS and CDR2 YYNGEE. CDR3 protein: CASSPRLNSYEQYF. CDR3 in DNA: TGTGCCAGCAGCCCCCGACTAAACTCCTACGAGCAGTACTTC.

The J gene is TRBJ2-3, the V gene TRBV15; D could derive from TRBD1 or TRBD2 (6 bases each). This CDR3 is built from 15 residues. V shed 0 bases and J shed 7 bases, with 14 bases lying between them. Germline lookup yields CDR1 LNHNV and CDR2 YYDKDF (reference sequence). This chain's CDR3 is CATSREGRGGYTQYF. The CDR3 DNA follows: TGTGCCACCAGCAGAGAGGGGCGAGGGGGGTATACGCAGTATTTT.

The chain joins TRBV24-1 to TRBJ2-2; no clear D. Trimming took off 3 bases at V and 5 bases at J, with 21 bases between the two ends. CDR3 length: 18 amino acids. Germline V gene sequence: CDR1 KGHDR, CDR2 SFDVKD. CDR3 bases: TGTGCCACCAGTGATCGTAAGGGTCGGTCAATCGGGACCGGGGAGCTGTTTTTT. Protein product: CATSDRKGRSIGTGELFF.

The chain couples TRBV25-1 to TRBJ2-7; either TRBD1 or TRBD2 may fit D (6 bases each). From germline, CDR1 is MGHDK and CDR2 SYGVNS. The CDR3 runs 17 residues. Trimming stripped 5 bases from V and 7 bases from J, with 27 bases between. CDR3 nucleotide sequence: TGTGCCAGCAGTCAATTAACCTCCACAGACAGGACTACGGAGCAGTACTTC. Translation: CASSQLTSTDRTTEQYF.

This clonotype was recorded many times. The chain couples TRBV5-6 to TRBJ2-5; maybe TRBD2 (6 bases). V gave up 1 base and J gave up 3 bases, with 10 bases separating them. From germline, CDR1 is SGHDT and CDR2 YYEEEE. The CDR3 has 14 amino acids. CDR3 region: CASSLNGLKETQYF. Here the CDR3 DNA reads TGTGCCAGCAGCTTGAACGGACTAAAAGAGACCCAGTACTTC.

This sequence joins TRBV4-1 and TRBJ2-7; TRBD1 might be the D (5 bases). In germline, CDR1 is MGHRA, CDR2 YSYEKL. The CDR3 contains 14 residues. V gave up 1 base and J gave up 5 bases, with 12 bases separating them. The CDR3 sequence: CASSQGSGMDEQYF. The DNA of the CDR3 is TGCGCCAGCAGCCAAGGCTCAGGGATGGACGAGCAGTACTTC.

The chain couples TRBV12-3 or TRBV12-4 to TRBJ2-2; D remains unclear. Between the trimmed V and J ends, which lost 6 bases and 0 bases, there was a span of 11 bases. This CDR3 has 15 residues. CDR3 in amino acids: CASSPVATNTGELFF. The CDR3 bases are TGTGCCAGCAGCCCGGTGGCGACGAACACCGGGGAGCTGTTTTTT.

There are a few counts of this clonotype. Written as DNA, the CDR3 is TGCAGCGTTGCGGTGGATTCGGGGGCCAACGTCCTGACTTTC. Translating gives CSVAVDSGANVLTF. The chain employs TRBV29-1 and TRBJ2-6; no clear D gene. Germline CDR1 SQVTM, CDR2 ANQGSEA. V lost 4 bases and J 4 bases, leaving 11 bases between the germline ends. This CDR3 comprises 14 residues.

This clonotype was detected a few times. This chain connects TRBV9 to TRBJ2-4, with a possible D match to TRBD1 (5 bases). This CDR3 is built from 16 residues. Germline lookup yields CDR1 SGDLS and CDR2 YYNGEE. Trimming left V 1 base short and J 6 bases short, with 17 bases between. The CDR3 DNA reads as TGTGCCAGCAGCGTACCCAGGGTTTACCCGATAAACATTCAGTACTTC. Protein sequence: CASSVPRVYPINIQYF.

This clonotype turned up a few times. Being one base from a much bigger clone, this may be a read error. This sequence joins TRBV5-5 and TRBJ2-1; no firm D call. The CDR3 runs to 15 residues. The germline gives CDR1 SGHKS, CDR2 YYEKEE (reference sequence). This CDR3 reads CAISLTQSSYNEQFF. In DNA form, the CDR3 reads TGTGCCATCAGCTTGACGCAGAGCTCCTACAATGAGCAGTTCTTC.

The table lists this clonotype with many counts. The chain employs TRBV20-1 and TRBJ1-6; 9 bases are shared with TRBD1. The V and J ends lost 5 bases and 10 bases, in that order; junction bases with no gene match: 9. CDR3 length: 14 amino acids. The germline gives CDR1 DFQATT, CDR2 SNEGSKA (reference sequence). The CDR3 reads CSAREQGAISPLHF. The CDR3 nucleotides read TGCAGTGCTCGGGAACAGGGGGCGATATCACCCCTCCACTTT.

This clonotype was seen more than once but under ten times. The chain employs TRBV7-8 and TRBJ2-2; 8 nucleotides agree with TRBD1. V shed 5 bases and J 5 bases; nucleotides not matched to a gene: 4. Germline assignment: CDR1 SGHVS and CDR2 FQNEAQ. CDR3 length: 14 amino acids. DNA for the CDR3: TGTGCCAGCAGCGGACAGGGAAGGACCGGGGAGCTGTTTTTT. Protein sequence: CASSGQGRTGELFF.